This T cell receptor (beta chain) derives from a study of T cells in Graves' hyperthyroidism and ophthalmopathy. V gave up 5 bases and J gave up 10 bases; unmatched junction bases: 23. This CDR3 contains 19 residues. The V gene's germline CDR1 is SGHAT and CDR2 FQNNGV. This clonotype was recorded many times. It was uncontrolled infection, other autoimmune disease, pregnancy or lactation that excluded patients. RNA transcripts yielded amplified TCR beta CDR3 regions. In the first-round RT-PCR of the TCR CDR3, the HTBI primer set was used. TCRdb itself ran the multiplex PCR reads through MiXCR, one entry per CDR3 protein. The table has about 52,000 distinct CDR3 sequences, roughly 50% seen once.

Sequenced: blood. The chain recombines TRBV11-2 with TRBJ1-1; 12 bases are a match to TRBD1. This receptor was taken from a woman aged 45 to 65 with Graves' ophthalmopathy. The CDR3 DNA sequence: TGTGCCAGCAGCCCCGGTTTGGGACAGGGGGCGGTGGGGCGGTTTCGAGCTTTCTTT. Its protein product is CASSPGLGQGAVGRFRAFF.